A selection of T cell receptor beta chains follows, all from one sample in a study of CD8 T cells in ankylosing spondylitis. TCRdb independently ran MiXCR on the 5' RACE reads; one entry per CDR3 protein. Seen here are about 31,000 distinct CDR3 sequences, 7.2% observed once, and the top ten hold over 9.5%. Sequencing was done on a sample of blood, either unsorted or a sorted T cell fraction (not recorded which). The receptor source for this set is a male donor with ankylosing spondylitis or in good health (not recorded which). Each CDR3 is given with its conserved first and last residue. The order of the fields is D gene, J gene, V gene, clone size, CDR3 DNA, CDR3 protein. D genes are given only for firm matches. Clone size appears in some rows only: once, few, many, or a class for an expanded clone.

>NA|TRBJ1-1|TRBV6-1|NA
TGTGCCAGCAGTGAAGGGGACGGACTCCCTAAGAACACTGAAGCTTTCTTT
CASSEGDGLPKNTEAFF
>NA|TRBJ2-7|TRBV4-1|many
TGCGCCAGCAGTTCCGGGGCCACCTACGAGCAGTACTTC
CASSSGATYEQYF
>NA|TRBJ2-7|TRBV7-9|NA
TGTGCCAGCAGCTTAAATTCCCATGAGCAGTACTTC
CASSLNSHEQYF
>NA|TRBJ1-5|TRBV7-2|many
TGTGCCAGCAGCCTGTTCGGTCAGCCCCAGCATTTT
CASSLFGQPQHF
>TRBD1|TRBJ2-3|TRBV20-1|many
TGCAGTGCCGTGGGGACAGGGGGCGCAGATACGCAGTATTTT
CSAVGTGGADTQYF
>TRBD1|TRBJ2-1|TRBV6-1|many
TGTGCCAGCAGTCGGGACAGGACGGAAACGGGGGAGCAGTTCTTC
CASSRDRTETGEQFF
>TRBD2|TRBJ2-5|TRBV6-1|many
TGTGCCAGCAGTCGAACCCTCCTAGCGGGAGGGGGCGAGACCCAGTACTTC
CASSRTLLAGGGETQYF
>TRBD1|TRBJ1-3|TRBV20-1|NA
TGCTGCGCTAGAGAACAGGGGGCGCCAACCGGAAACACCATATATTTT
CCAREQGAPTGNTIYF
>NA|TRBJ2-3|TRBV5-1|many
TGCGCCAGCAGCTTGGACGACAGCACAGATACGCAGTATTTT
CASSLDDSTDTQYF
>NA|TRBJ2-4|TRBV20-1|many
TGCAGTGCTAGAGATCAACGGGAAGGCCGGAACATTCAGTACTTC
CSARDQREGRNIQYF
>NA|TRBJ1-1|TRBV25-1|many
TGTGCCAGCAGTGAAAATCAGGGGATAAAGACTGAAGCTTTCTTT
CASSENQGIKTEAFF